Described below is a single T cell receptor beta chain sequence and its context. The data are from a study of shared clonotypes between healthy human individuals. Terminally differentiated effector memory CD45RA+ cells were excluded from the naive CD8 cells, which were CD45RO-negative and positively selected for CCR7. The test was conducted at deep level. As handled by the study authors: ImmunoSEQ supplied junction-only sequences lacking quality scores, so filtering was different. The repertoire was sequenced with immunoSEQ multiplex PCR; TCRdb's copy has only in-frame clones and lacks some. Clone size and the V and J calls come from that table; the DNA yielded D and trimming. The sample yields hundreds of thousands of clones, about 90% seen once. The CDR3 is made up of 12 amino acids. The ends were cut back, 1 base at V and 7 bases at J, with 7 bases in the middle. The germline gives CDR1 KGHSH, CDR2 LQKENI.

Sequenced: naive CD8+ T cells sorted from blood. The chain employs TRBV18 and TRBJ1-2, with D possibly matching TRBD1 (5 bases). The sequence was obtained from a man aged 25-40 years in good health. In nucleotides, the CDR3 is TGTGCCAGCTCACCACAGGGGTTTGGCTACACCTTC. Translated: CASSPQGFGYTF. The whole variable domain, remainder taken from reference TRBV18 and TRBJ1-2, is NAGVMQNPRHLVRRRGQEARLRCSPMKGHSHVYWYRQLPEEGLKFMVYLQKENIIDESGMPKERFSAEFPKEGPSILRIQQVVRGDSAAYFCASSPQGFGYTFGSGTRLTVV.